These 13 T cell receptor beta chains share one sample of origin, sequenced in a study of blood T cell repertoires in COVID-19. Sequenced by immunoSEQ multiplex PCR; TCRdb stores in-frame clones only, minus some. The table records around 130,000 clones, around 76% of them present only once. Sequenced input: peripheral blood. These receptors were collected from a human donor in a cohort sampled during active COVID-19.

The CDR3 sequence is CASSESALGTGWDEQYF. The CDR3 coding sequence is TGTGCCAGCAGTGAATCCGCTTTGGGGACAGGGTGGGACGAGCAGTACTTC. The chain uses TRBV25-1 and TRBJ2-7; 9 bases are shared with TRBD1. With V trimmed by 1 base and J by 5 bases, 12 bases remained unmatched. This CDR3 is 17 amino acids long. In germline, CDR1 is MGHDK, CDR2 SYGVNS.

With respect to this clone: This specimen includes other DNA sequences encoding the same CDR3. The gene calls are TRBV19 and TRBJ1-1; TRBD1 might be the D (6 bases). Germline V gives CDR1 LNHDA, CDR2 SQIVND (reference sequence). Trimming took off 9 bases at V and 3 bases at J, with 14 bases between the two ends. This CDR3 comprises 13 residues. The CDR3 coding sequence is TGTGCCAGCCGGATACAGGGTTACACTGAAGCTTTCTTT. It yields the protein CASRIQGYTEAFF.

This chain joins TRBV2 and TRBJ2-6; weak D call: TRBD1 (5 bases). CDR1 is SNHLY, CDR2 FYNNEI, per germline. The V gene lost 2 bases and the J gene lost 0 bases, with 11 bases spanning the gap. The CDR3 has 17 residues. CDR3 in amino acids: CASSERGPSSGANVLTF. CDR3 in DNA: TGTGCCAGCAGTGAAAGGGGCCCCTCCTCTGGGGCCAACGTCCTGACTTTC.

The rearrangement uses TRBV27 and TRBJ1-4, with 9 bases identical to TRBD1. In germline, CDR1 is MNHEY, CDR2 SMNVEV (reference sequence). There are 15 residues in the CDR3. Unmatched junction bases numbered 8, after V lost 5 bases and J lost 7 bases. CDR3 bases: TGTGCCAGCAGTCGGACCGGGACAGGGACTGAAAAACTGTTTTTT. Its translation is CASSRTGTGTEKLFF.

The chain combines TRBV20-1 with TRBJ2-7, with D tentatively TRBD2 (6 bases). V was trimmed by 3 bases and J by 6 bases, leaving 9 bases between them. The germline CDR1 and CDR2 sequences are DFQATT and SNEGSKA (reference sequence). The CDR3 covers 11 residues. The CDR3 DNA is TGCAGTGCTAGTTTGGGGGGCGAGCAGTACTTC. This codes for CSASLGGEQYF.

This clone was detected only a few times. V and J are TRBV25-1 and TRBJ1-1; perhaps TRBD1 as D (5 bases). The CDR3 is 14 residues long. V lost 5 bases to trimming and J lost 0 bases, with 10 bases between them. Germline V lookup: CDR1 MGHDK, CDR2 SYGVNS. CDR3 amino acids: CASSKTVMNTEAFF. The CDR3 bases are TGTGCCAGCAGTAAGACAGTTATGAACACTGAAGCTTTCTTT.

This clone was counted only a few times. The genes are TRBV7-3 and TRBJ2-2, with D possibly being TRBD1 (6 bases). V was trimmed by 5 bases and J by 4 bases, leaving 11 bases between them. There are 14 residues in the CDR3. Germline V lookup: CDR1 SGHTA, CDR2 FQGTGA. In DNA, the CDR3 is TGTGCCAGCAGCCAGGGGCTGGGCACCGGGGAGCTGTTTTTT. It specifies CASSQGLGTGELFF.

The chain links TRBV19 to TRBJ2-1; 8 bases fit TRBD1. This CDR3 comprises 16 residues. The trim removed 4 bases at V and 3 bases at J, leaving 8 bases unmatched. Germline lookup yields CDR1 LNHDA and CDR2 SQIVND (reference sequence). The CDR3 loop reads CASSNRQGLYYNEQFF. The CDR3 DNA reads as TGTGCCAGTAGTAACCGACAGGGGTTATACTACAATGAGCAGTTCTTC.

The chain uses TRBV2 and TRBJ1-5; a weak D match, TRBD1 (5 bases). The germline V gene has CDR1 SNHLY and CDR2 FYNNEI. V was pared by 7 bases and J by 5 bases, with 15 bases between. The CDR3 runs to 14 residues. CDR3 amino acids: CASTQLTTDQPQHF. The DNA of the CDR3 is TGTGCCAGCACCCAACTAACGACAGATCAGCCCCAGCATTTT.

This clone showed up just a few times. The CDR3 bases are TGTGCCAGCACCCGAGAGTTCGGTTCACCCCTCCACTTT. This codes for CASTREFGSPLHF. V is TRBV6-5 and J is TRBJ1-6; D unclear. V lost 7 bases to trimming and J lost 9 bases, with 13 bases between them. CDR1 MNHEY and CDR2 SVGAGI come from the germline V gene. This CDR3 region has 13 residues.

The V gene is TRBV7-8, the J gene TRBJ1-1; D might be TRBD1 (6 bases). V was trimmed by 5 bases and J by 4 bases, leaving 11 bases between them. This CDR3 region has 13 residues. The V gene's germline CDR1 is SGHVS and CDR2 FQNEAQ. CDR3 coding DNA: TGTGCCAGCAGCCTGCGGGGGGCCACTGAAGCTTTCTTT. Encoded protein: CASSLRGATEAFF.

The chain combines TRBV12-3 or TRBV12-4 with TRBJ2-5, with D unresolved. The CDR3 is 13 residues long. The germline V and J ends were trimmed by 6 bases and 2 bases, with 10 bases remaining between them. DNA for the CDR3: TGTGCCAGCAGCCATACTCTTCAAGAGACCCAGTACTTC. It codes for CASSHTLQETQYF.

The J gene is TRBJ1-2, the V gene TRBV30; 9 bases match TRBD1. Trimming at V came to 0 bases and at J to 13 bases, leaving 6 bases not matched to a gene. From germline, CDR1 is GTSNPN and CDR2 SVGIG (reference sequence). This CDR3 comprises 12 residues. The CDR3 nucleotides read TGTGCCTGGAGTGTACCCGGGACAGGGTGCACCTTC. This codes for CAWSVPGTGCTF.